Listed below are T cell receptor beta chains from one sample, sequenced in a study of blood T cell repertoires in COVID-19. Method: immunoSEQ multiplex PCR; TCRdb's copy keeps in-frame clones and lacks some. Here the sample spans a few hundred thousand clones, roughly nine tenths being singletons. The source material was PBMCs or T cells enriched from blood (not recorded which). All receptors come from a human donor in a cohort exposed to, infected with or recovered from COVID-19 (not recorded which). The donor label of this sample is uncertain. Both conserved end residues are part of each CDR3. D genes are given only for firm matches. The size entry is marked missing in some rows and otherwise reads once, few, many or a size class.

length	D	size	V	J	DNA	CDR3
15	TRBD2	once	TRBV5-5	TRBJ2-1	TGTGCCAGCAGCTTTTTCACTAGCGGCTACAATGAGCAGTTCTTC	CASSFFTSGYNEQFF
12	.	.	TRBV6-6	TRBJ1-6	TGTGCCAGCGGGCCAGTCGAGTCACCCCTCCACTTT	CASGPVESPLHF
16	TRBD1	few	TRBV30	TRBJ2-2	TGTGCCTGGACCGGGACAGGGTTTCGCGACACCGGGGAGCTGTTTTTT	CAWTGTGFRDTGELFF
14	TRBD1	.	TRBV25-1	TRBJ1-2	TGTGCCAGCAGTGGCGGACAGGGTCGATATGGCTACACCTTC	CASSGGQGRYGYTF
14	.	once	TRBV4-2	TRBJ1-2	TGTGCCAGCAGCCAGGAACAGGGAAACTATGGCTACACCTTC	CASSQEQGNYGYTF
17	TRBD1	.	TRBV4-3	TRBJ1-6	TGCGCCAGCAGCCAAGTTGACAGGGGGTTTCATAATTCACCCCTCCACTTT	CASSQVDRGFHNSPLHF
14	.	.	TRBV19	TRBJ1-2	TGTGCCAGTAGTATCCTAAGGACGCGGGATGGCTACACCTTC	CASSILRTRDGYTF
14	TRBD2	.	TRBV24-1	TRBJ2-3	TGTGCCACCAGAGCGGGGGGGCAGCCTGATACGCAGTATTTT	CATRAGGQPDTQYF
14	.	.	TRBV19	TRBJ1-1	TGTGCCAGTAGTATAGGGGGGGTGAACACTGAAGCTTTCTTT	CASSIGGVNTEAFF
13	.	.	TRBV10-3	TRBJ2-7	TGTGCCATCTCAGGGGCAGGGGCCTACGAGCAGTACTTC	CAISGAGAYEQYF
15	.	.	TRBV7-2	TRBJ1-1	TGTGCCAGCAGCCCGAAAGGGACTGTGAACACTGAAGCTTTCTTT	CASSPKGTVNTEAFF
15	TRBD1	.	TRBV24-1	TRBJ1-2	TGTGCCACCAGTGATCCTGGACAGGGGGCGTATGGCTACACCTTC	CATSDPGQGAYGYTF
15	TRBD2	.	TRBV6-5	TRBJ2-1	TGTGCCAGCAGTTACTCGAAGGTTGAGCGGGGGAAGCAGTTCTTC	CASSYSKVERGKQFF
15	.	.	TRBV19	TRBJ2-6	TGTGCCAGTAGTATTGGAGGGACTGGGGCCAACGTCCTGACTTTC	CASSIGGTGANVLTF
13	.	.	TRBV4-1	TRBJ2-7	TGCGCCAGCAGCCAAGATCTTCTCTACGAGCAGTACTTC	CASSQDLLYEQYF
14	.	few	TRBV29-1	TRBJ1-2	TGCAGCGCCACAGCGGGCACTGACAACTATGGCTACACCTTC	CSATAGTDNYGYTF
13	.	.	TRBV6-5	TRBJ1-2	TGTGCCAGCAGTTACTCGGAGGGAGTTGGCTACACCTTC	CASSYSEGVGYTF
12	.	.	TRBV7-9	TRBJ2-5	TGTGCCAGCAGCTTGGGCGCGGAGACCCAGTACTTC	CASSLGAETQYF
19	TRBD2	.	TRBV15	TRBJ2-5	TGTGCCACCAGCAGAGGACTAGCGGGGGGCGCAGGGTACCAAGAGACCCAGTACTTC	CATSRGLAGGAGYQETQYF
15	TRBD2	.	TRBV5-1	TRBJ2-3	TGCGCCAGCAGCGAGACTAGCGGGGGGGCAAATACGCAGTATTTT	CASSETSGGANTQYF
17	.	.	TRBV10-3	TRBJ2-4	TGTGCCATCAGTGAGTCGATGACCACGAGGGACAAAAACATTCAGTACTTC	CAISESMTTRDKNIQYF
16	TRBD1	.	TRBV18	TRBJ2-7	TGTGCCAGCTCACCCTCTCGAACAGGGGTCTCCTACGAGCAGTACTTC	CASSPSRTGVSYEQYF
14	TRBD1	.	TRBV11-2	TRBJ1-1	TGTGCCAGCCACCCCGGGACAGGGGACCCTGAAGCTTTCTTT	CASHPGTGDPEAFF
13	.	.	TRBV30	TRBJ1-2	TGTGCCTGGAGTGTGGAGGGCATCTATGGCTACACCTTC	CAWSVEGIYGYTF